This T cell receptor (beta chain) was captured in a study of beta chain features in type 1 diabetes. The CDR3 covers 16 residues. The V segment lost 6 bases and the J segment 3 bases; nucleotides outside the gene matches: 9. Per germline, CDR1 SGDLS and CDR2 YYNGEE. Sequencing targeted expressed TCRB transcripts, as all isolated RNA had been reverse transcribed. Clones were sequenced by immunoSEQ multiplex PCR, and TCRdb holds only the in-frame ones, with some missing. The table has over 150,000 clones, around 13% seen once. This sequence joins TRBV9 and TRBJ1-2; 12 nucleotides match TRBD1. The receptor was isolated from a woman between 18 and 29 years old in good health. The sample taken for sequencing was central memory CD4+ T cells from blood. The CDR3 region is CASTGTGGSGYYGYTF. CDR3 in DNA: TGTGCCAGCACGGGGACAGGGGGCTCTGGTTACTATGGCTACACCTTC.